This T cell receptor beta chain was obtained from a study of T cells in lung cancer brain metastases listed by TCRdb under 2018. Broadly, across the study: About 85% of the roughly 20 patients had a history of tobacco use, with a median of about 38 pack-years. About 90% of the 20 patients received no interval therapy between primary and metastasis resection. The median interval between acquisition of the primary specimen and acquisition of the brain metastasis specimen was approximately 350 days. The study compared TCR beta CDR3 repertoires between fully resected primary non-small cell lung cancers and paired brain metastases. A cohort of around 20 patients was included, from whom 40 specimens were contributed, with one primary lung lesion and one brain metastasis obtained from each patient. Of the patients, approximately 11 were female and 8 or 9 were male, and their median age at first diagnosis was around 60 years. An average DNA integrity number of approximately 4.1 was found in both primary and metastatic specimens, and no significant difference was detected between sites.

Patients underwent resection for synchronous oligometastatic disease or delayed recurrence of a solitary brain metastasis. To avoid including cancers other than NSCLC, any patient with a history of multiple malignancies was excluded. Using marked H&E slides as a guide, tumor areas were macrodissected from about five unstained approximately 10 um sections that had been deparaffinized. All specimens were formalin-fixed and paraffin-embedded (FFPE). The AllPrep DNA/RNA FFPE Kit was used to extract genomic DNA. The sample holds a few counts of this clone. The clone's antigen remains unknown. Base quality data are lacking; no much larger clone is found one base away. Here is what the overall study found, with its caveats: A significantly larger repertoire fraction was made up by the ten most abundant clones in brain metastases than in primaries, which was suggestive of clonal expansion. Brain metastases had significantly fewer unique productive clones than paired primaries (median approximately 1,500 versus 4,300). Retrieval of the complete infiltrating T cell repertoire may have been prevented by DNA fragmentation in FFPE samples. Effects of preoperative corticosteroids on T cell infiltration in brain metastases could not be controlled. Most clones were found to be lesion-specific, and limited overlap was observed between paired lesions (mean Morisita index about 0.21).

CDR3 length: 13 amino acids, cysteine to phenylalanine. Of all the DNA, just the CDR3 is kept, 39 bases in frame from base 1. CDR1 SEHNR and CDR2 FQNEAQ were looked up in the germline V gene (reference sequence). V loses 1 base of germline sequence and J loses 1 base, and the interval between the two ends is 2 bases. Between roughly 2 and 5.5 ug genomic DNA was input per sample, with paired samples receiving equal DNA input. TCR beta libraries were constructed in two PCR steps with the immunoSEQ hsTCRbeta Kit, which uses multiplexed V and J gene primers. The pooled libraries, together with positive and negative controls, were sequenced on an Illumina MiSeq running a 100-cycle paired-end protocol. In the paper's pipeline: The immunoSEQ vendor processed the raw data into normalized, annotated TCR beta repertoire reports. Richness was defined as unique clones by nucleotide sequence, with iChao1 and Efron-Thisted estimators extrapolating total richness. Paired lesions were characterized and compared using Pielou's evenness, Simpson's index, top-ten clone proportional abundance, and the Morisita overlap index. In TCRdb, the immuneACCESS table is reduced to in-frame sequences with V and J assigned. These tables do not hold every clone; where another copy was compared, an unresolved V gene accounts for under half, and the others remain unexplained. For V, J and clone size, that table is used; D and trimming come from the DNA. A total of 4,800 or so clones appear in this sample, roughly 85% of them only once. The ten largest account for 2% to 3% of the sample.

Sequencing was carried out using tumor tissue from the primary lung tumor. This specimen's cell subset or site label, per the study, means: primary lung cancer lesion. The receptor's source is a man over 45 with non-small cell lung cancer. The V gene is TRBV7-9 and the J gene is TRBJ1-3; the D gene remains uncertain. The CDR3: CASSLGSGNTIYF. The DNA reads TGTGCCAGCAGCTTAGGGTCTGGAAACACCATATATTTT.